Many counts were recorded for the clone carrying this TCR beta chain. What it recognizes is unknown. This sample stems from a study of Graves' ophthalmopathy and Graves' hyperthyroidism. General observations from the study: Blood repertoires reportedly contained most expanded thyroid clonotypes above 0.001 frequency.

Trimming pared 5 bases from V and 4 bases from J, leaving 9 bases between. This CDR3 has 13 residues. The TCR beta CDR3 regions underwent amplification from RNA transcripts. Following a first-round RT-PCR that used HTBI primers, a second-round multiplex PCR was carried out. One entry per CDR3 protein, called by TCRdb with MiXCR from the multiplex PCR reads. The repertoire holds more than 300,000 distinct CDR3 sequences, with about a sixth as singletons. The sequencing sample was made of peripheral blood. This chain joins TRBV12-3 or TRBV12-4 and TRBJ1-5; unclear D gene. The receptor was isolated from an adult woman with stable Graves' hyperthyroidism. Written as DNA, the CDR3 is TGTGCCAGCAGTCCCTCCCCGAATCAGCCCCAGCATTTT. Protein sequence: CASSPSPNQPQHF.